Below are 30 T cell receptor beta chains sequenced from a single sample in a study of blood T cell repertoires in COVID-19. Assay: immunoSEQ multiplex PCR; the TCRdb copy retains only in-frame clones and omits some. The sample carries fewer than 450,000 clones, around 88% recorded once. Sequences were obtained from peripheral blood. The receptors stem from a woman aged 45-65 years with COVID-19, enrolled during active disease.

This chain uses TRBV6-5 with TRBJ1-1; 8 bases fit TRBD1. V dropped 8 bases and J dropped 4; count of bases not matched to a gene: 6. There are 13 residues in the CDR3. The V gene's germline CDR1 is MNHEY and CDR2 SVGAGI. In DNA form, the CDR3 reads TGTGCCAGCGGACAGGGAGGTGCCACTGAAGCTTTCTTT. Translated: CASGQGGATEAFF.

The V call is TRBV6-2 or TRBV6-3, the J call TRBJ1-2; 11 positions agree with TRBD1. Trimming removed 6 bases from V and 2 bases from J; junction bases left unmatched: 14. Looked up from germline, CDR1 is MNHEY and CDR2 is SVGEGT. The CDR3 is 18 amino acids. The CDR3 is CASSPPGDRGGANYGYTF. DNA for the CDR3: TGTGCCAGCAGCCCCCCAGGGGACAGGGGGGGGGCCAACTATGGCTACACCTTC.

The chain links TRBV27 to TRBJ1-2, with 12 nucleotides matching TRBD1. Germline V gene sequence: CDR1 MNHEY, CDR2 SMNVEV (reference sequence). J gave up 8 bases and V 2 bases, and 3 bases lay outside the gene matches. The CDR3 has 14 residues. The CDR3 coding sequence is TGTGCCAGCAGTTTAAGGGACAGGGGGCTGGGCTACACCTTC. This gives the protein CASSLRDRGLGYTF.

The chain joins TRBV5-1 to TRBJ1-2, with 8 bases matching TRBD1. Trimming cost V 4 bases and J 0 bases; bases outside gene matches: 8. Germline CDR1 reads SGHRS; CDR2 reads YFSETQ. The CDR3 covers 16 residues. The CDR3 region is CASSPRQGIANYGYTF. The CDR3 nucleotides are TGCGCCAGCAGCCCTCGACAGGGGATAGCTAACTATGGCTACACCTTC.

The V call is TRBV5-1, the J call TRBJ1-5; no reliable D call. The CDR3 is 13 residues long. The V end was cut by 7 bases, the J end by 1 base, with 9 bases between. CDR1 and CDR2 from the germline V gene are SGHRS and YFSETQ. Written as DNA, the CDR3 is TGCGCCAGCCCCCCCACAAGCAATCAGCCCCAGCATTTT. This codes for CASPPTSNQPQHF.

V and J are TRBV10-2 and TRBJ2-3, with 12 bases identical to TRBD2. Germline trimming cut 3 bases from V and 3 bases from J; bases unmatched to any gene: 1. Germline CDR1 WSHSY, CDR2 SAAADI. The CDR3 spans 15 residues. CDR3 bases: TGCGCCAGCAGTGACACTAGCGGGGGGACAGATACGCAGTATTTT. This gives the protein CASSDTSGGTDTQYF.

J is TRBJ2-1 and V is TRBV7-9, with 15 positions matching TRBD2. Unmatched junction bases numbered 4, after V lost 4 bases and J lost 9 bases. This CDR3 spans 15 amino acids. Germline-derived CDR1 and CDR2 are SEHNR and FQNEAQ (reference sequence). CDR3 loop: CASSSGTSGGSEQFF. CDR3 coding DNA: TGTGCCAGCAGCTCCGGGACTAGCGGGGGGTCTGAGCAGTTCTTC.

This sequence joins TRBV5-4 and TRBJ1-1, with 11 positions matching TRBD1. This CDR3 region has 15 residues. Unmatched junction bases numbered 2, after V lost 3 bases and J lost 1 base. CDR1 is SGHNT, CDR2 YYREEE, per germline (reference sequence). In DNA form, the CDR3 reads TGTGCCAGCAGCTACGGGACAGGGGGGAACACTGAAGCTTTCTTT. Translating gives CASSYGTGGNTEAFF.

Here the CDR3 DNA reads TGCGCCAGCAGCTTGGTGGGCGGCCGGACAGGAGCACCCCTCCACTTT. Protein: CASSLVGGRTGAPLHF. This chain joins TRBV5-1 and TRBJ1-6; TRBD1 agrees at 7 bases. The germline V gene encodes CDR1 SGHRS and CDR2 YFSETQ. The length of the CDR3 is 16 residues. The V gene end was trimmed by 0 bases and the J gene end by 11 bases; junction bases not matched to a gene: 11. Full variable domain (missing parts from reference TRBV5-1 and TRBJ1-6): KAGVTQTPRYLIKTRGQQVTLSCSPISGHRSVSWYQQTPGQGLQFLFEYFSETQRNKGNFPGRFSGRQFSNSRSEMNVSTLELGDSALYLCASSLVGGRTGAPLHFGNGTRLTVT.

The chain employs TRBV6-2 or TRBV6-3 and TRBJ2-7; tentative D call: TRBD1 (5 bases). From germline, CDR1 is MNHEY and CDR2 SVGEGT. V was pared by 0 bases and J by 9 bases, with 9 bases between. This CDR3 has 12 amino acids. DNA for the CDR3: TGTGCCAGCAGTTACTCGTCAGGGCTGCAGTACTTC. It specifies CASSYSSGLQYF.

The chain employs TRBV7-8 and TRBJ1-5; D is unresolved. This CDR3 spans 15 amino acids. Trimming cost V 6 bases and J 7 bases, with 19 bases left between them. CDR1 and CDR2 (germline): SGHVS, FQNEAQ. CDR3 DNA sequence: TGTGCCAGCAGTCTGGACTCTCGGGCGAACCAGCCCCAGCATTTT. This sequence encodes CASSLDSRANQPQHF. The full variable domain, its missing parts supplied by reference TRBV7-8 and TRBJ1-5, is GAGVSQSPRYKVAKRGQDVALRCDPISGHVSLFWYQQALGQGPEFLTYFQNEAQLDKSGLPSDRFFAERPEGSVSTLKIQRTQQEDSAVYLCASSLDSRANQPQHFGDGTRLSIL.

The J gene is TRBJ1-3, the V gene TRBV9; 8 nucleotides align to TRBD1. Germline V CDR1 and CDR2: SGDLS, YYNGEE. V was pared by 3 bases and J by 0 bases, with 5 bases of the junction left unmatched. The CDR3 totals 16 residues. The CDR3 sequence: CASSETGVPSGNTIYF. The CDR3 DNA reads TGTGCCAGCAGCGAGACAGGGGTACCCTCTGGAAACACCATATATTTT.

The chain uses TRBV30 and TRBJ2-3; 9 bases are shared with TRBD2. The CDR3 consists of 14 residues. The trim removed 3 bases at V and 6 bases at J, leaving 7 bases unmatched. The germline V gene has CDR1 GTSNPN and CDR2 SVGIG (reference sequence). Here the CDR3 DNA reads TGTGCCTGGAGAGAGCGGGGGGCACCGGATACGCAGTATTTT. Translated, it gives CAWRERGAPDTQYF.

This rearrangement joins TRBV5-1 to TRBJ2-7; 11 nucleotides agree with TRBD1. The CDR3 totals 16 residues. Trimming cost V 6 bases and J 2 bases; bases outside gene matches: 10. CDR1 is SGHRS, CDR2 YFSETQ, per germline. Here the CDR3 DNA reads TGCGCCAGCACCATCCAACCGGGACAGGGGGCCTACGAGCAGTACTTC. Its translation is CASTIQPGQGAYEQYF.

J is TRBJ2-2 and V is TRBV7-8; 7 nucleotides align to TRBD2. This CDR3 comprises 15 residues. Looked up from germline, CDR1 is SGHVS and CDR2 is FQNEAQ. With 1 base clipped from V and 3 bases from J, the junction kept 2 bases outside the gene matches. CDR3 loop: CASSLVLADTGELFF. The CDR3 bases are TGTGCCAGCAGCTTAGTGCTAGCGGACACCGGGGAGCTGTTTTTT.

V gene TRBV5-8 combines with J gene TRBJ1-5; D is perhaps TRBD1 (5 bases). Trimming left V 3 bases short and J 7 bases short, with 11 bases between. The germline gives CDR1 SGHTS, CDR2 YDEGEE. This CDR3 contains 13 residues. CDR3 nucleotides: TGTGCCAGCAGCTCTAAAGCAGGGCAGCCCCAGCATTTT. It is translated as CASSSKAGQPQHF.

The chain is built from TRBV4-1 and TRBJ1-2, with D tentatively TRBD1 (6 bases). CDR1 is MGHRA, CDR2 YSYEKL, per germline. V shed 4 bases and J shed 13 bases, with 25 bases lying between them. This CDR3 comprises 15 residues. CDR3 loop: CASSPMAPGQFSSTF. The CDR3 nucleotides are TGCGCCAGCAGCCCAATGGCCCCCGGACAGTTTTCGAGCACCTTC.

V is TRBV19 and J is TRBJ2-7; the match to TRBD1 covers 7 bases. CDR1 is LNHDA and CDR2 is SQIVND in the germline V gene (reference sequence). The V gene end was trimmed by 3 bases and the J gene end by 2 bases; junction bases not matched to a gene: 7. There are 15 residues in the CDR3. The DNA for the CDR3 is TGTGCCAGTAGTATTAAGGGGGCGAGCGCCTACGAGCAGTACTTC. Its protein is CASSIKGASAYEQYF.

The chain links TRBV18 to TRBJ1-5; D may be TRBD1 (5 bases). Trimming took off 5 bases at V and 2 bases at J, with 16 bases between the two ends. Germline V lookup: CDR1 KGHSH, CDR2 LQKENI. This CDR3 comprises 16 residues. CDR3 in DNA: TGTGCCAGCTCAGCCACGTGGCAGGGCGGCAATCAGCCCCAGCATTTT. Translation: CASSATWQGGNQPQHF.

The chain joins TRBV20-1 to TRBJ2-7; the D gene is possibly TRBD2 (5 bases). This CDR3 is built from 11 residues. Trimming stripped 6 bases from V and 0 bases from J, with 6 bases between. Germline assignment: CDR1 DFQATT and CDR2 SNEGSKA (reference sequence). The CDR3 coding sequence is TGCAGTGCGCGGGCCTCCTACGAGCAGTACTTC. It yields the protein CSARASYEQYF.

V is TRBV25-1 and J is TRBJ1-4; no clear D gene. The CDR3 totals 16 residues. Germline V lookup: CDR1 MGHDK, CDR2 SYGVNS. The V and J ends lost 1 base and 5 bases respectively, with 14 bases between them. For the CDR3, the DNA is TGTGCCAGCAGTGAATTGGTTATGGGAGGGAATGAAAAACTGTTTTTT. This encodes CASSELVMGGNEKLFF.

The chain is built from TRBV5-1 and TRBJ1-4, with TRBD1 matching over 8 bases. J was trimmed by 3 bases and V by 0 bases; bases with no gene match: 10. This CDR3 has 18 amino acids. Germline V gene data show CDR1 as SGHRS and CDR2 as YFSETQ. CDR3 DNA: TGCGCCAGCAGCTTGGACTTGACGGGACAGGCCCCTAATGAAAAACTGTTTTTT. It specifies CASSLDLTGQAPNEKLFF. Variable domain in full (rest from reference TRBV5-1 and TRBJ1-4): KAGVTQTPRYLIKTRGQQVTLSCSPISGHRSVSWYQQTPGQGLQFLFEYFSETQRNKGNFPGRFSGRQFSNSRSEMNVSTLELGDSALYLCASSLDLTGQAPNEKLFFGSGTQLSVL.

This clone was seen only a few times. In nucleotides, the CDR3 is TGTGCCAGCAGTTTAACAGGGGGTGAAAAACTGTTTTTT. This translates into CASSLTGGEKLFF. The chain employs TRBV27 and TRBJ1-4, with TRBD1 matching 8 bases. The CDR3 runs to 13 residues. V trimming: 2 bases; J trimming: 7 bases; junction bases outside the gene matches: 0. Germline-derived CDR1 and CDR2 are MNHEY and SMNVEV (reference sequence).

This chain joins TRBV25-1 and TRBJ2-7; D is uncertain. The CDR3 loop spans 16 amino acids. Germline loops: CDR1 MGHDK, CDR2 SYGVNS. Trimming removed 1 base from V and 1 base from J, with 14 bases in between. CDR3 loop: CASSELDTSLSYEQYF. CDR3 bases: TGTGCCAGCAGTGAATTAGACACCTCTCTTTCCTACGAGCAGTACTTC.

The chain combines TRBV9 with TRBJ2-2; 7 bases line up with TRBD2. The germline CDR1 and CDR2 sequences are SGDLS and YYNGEE. V gave up 0 bases and J gave up 1 base; unmatched junction bases: 3. This CDR3 spans 16 amino acids. DNA of the CDR3: TGTGCCAGCAGCGTAGGGGCGGGGGTGAACACCGGGGAGCTGTTTTTT. Protein: CASSVGAGVNTGELFF.

J is TRBJ1-1 and V is TRBV5-5, with D hard to call. Germline V gives CDR1 SGHKS, CDR2 YYEKEE (reference sequence). The CDR3 runs 15 residues. The V end lost 2 bases, the J end lost 1 base, and 12 bases lay between the germline ends. The CDR3 region is CASSFLLAKNTEAFF. CDR3 nucleotides: TGTGCCAGCAGCTTTCTGTTAGCCAAGAACACTGAAGCTTTCTTT.

This clone was picked up a small number of times. J is TRBJ1-2 and V is TRBV29-1; D might be TRBD1 (5 bases). Germline V gene data show CDR1 as SQVTM and CDR2 as ANQGSEA. The V end lost 4 bases, the J end lost 5 bases, and 14 bases lay between the germline ends. The CDR3 extends over 13 amino acids. The CDR3 sequence is CSVAAGVGYGYTF. In DNA form, the CDR3 reads TGCAGCGTTGCCGCGGGGGTTGGGTATGGCTACACCTTC.

The rearrangement uses TRBV9 and TRBJ1-2; possible D gene TRBD1, 5 bases. CDR1 SGDLS and CDR2 YYNGEE come from the germline V gene. Trimming took 0 bases from V and 10 from J, leaving 13 bases between them. The CDR3 loop spans 13 amino acids. Here the CDR3 DNA reads TGTGCCAGCAGCGTAGGGGGAGGGGTCGTCTACACCTTC. Its translation is CASSVGGGVVYTF.

This clone showed up just once. This chain joins TRBV7-9 and TRBJ1-3, with D possibly TRBD1 on 5 matching bases. Germline V lookup: CDR1 SEHNR, CDR2 FQNEAQ (reference sequence). V was trimmed by 6 bases and J by 4 bases, leaving 25 bases between them. The CDR3 runs 18 residues. The CDR3 sequence: CASRPKGPVTTPGNTIYF. The CDR3 DNA sequence: TGTGCCAGCAGACCAAAGGGGCCCGTTACAACTCCAGGAAACACCATATATTTT.

The chain uses TRBV30 and TRBJ1-6, with D tentatively TRBD1 (6 bases). Germline V gives CDR1 GTSNPN, CDR2 SVGIG (reference sequence). Trimming stripped 1 base from V and 7 bases from J, with 11 bases between. CDR3 size: 14 residues. CDR3 in amino acids: CAWSDRVGNSPLHF. The CDR3 DNA follows: TGTGCCTGGAGTGACAGGGTCGGCAATTCACCCCTCCACTTT.